Below, 6 T cell receptor beta chains from the same sample are listed, as sequenced in a study of T cells in Graves' hyperthyroidism and ophthalmopathy. TCR beta CDR3 regions were amplified from RNA transcripts. First-round RT-PCR of the TCR CDR3 relied on the HTBI primer set. TCRdb re-called the multiplex PCR reads through MiXCR, storing one row per CDR3 protein. The sample shows approximately 420,000 distinct CDR3 sequences, about 15% of them seen only once. The sequencing input was blood. These TCRs come from a woman in her twenties or thirties with Graves' hyperthyroidism.

A few counts support this clonotype. The chain combines TRBV7-4 with TRBJ1-5; D is ambiguous. The CDR3 extends over 15 amino acids. The V and J ends lost 2 bases and 0 bases respectively, with 8 bases between them. Germline CDR1 and CDR2: SGHVT and SQSDAQ. Here the CDR3 reads CASSLTDYSNQPQHF. CDR3 in DNA: TGTGCCAGCAGCTTAACAGATTATAGCAATCAGCCCCAGCATTTT.

The chain joins TRBV6-1 to TRBJ2-7; D could derive from TRBD1 or TRBD2 (6 bases each). The CDR3 runs 15 residues. V was clipped by 1 base and J by 1 base, with 11 bases between them. Germline CDR1 reads MNHNS; CDR2 reads SASEGT. CDR3 amino acids: CASSEEAGHSYEQYF. CDR3 bases: TGTGCCAGCAGTGAAGAGGCGGGACATTCCTACGAGCAGTACTTC.

At least ten counts were recorded for this clonotype. This chain uses TRBV20-1 with TRBJ1-1; D might be TRBD1 (5 bases). CDR3 size: 14 residues. Trimming removed 2 bases at V and 0 bases at J, with 10 bases between. The germline V gene encodes CDR1 DFQATT and CDR2 SNEGSKA (reference sequence). CDR3 sequence (DNA): TGCAGTGCTAGAATGCCCAGGGTGAACACTGAAGCTTTCTTT. It specifies CSARMPRVNTEAFF.

The CDR3 here is CASSRSRDDYEQYF. The CDR3 region has the DNA TGTGCCAGCAGCAGGTCCCGGGACGACTACGAGCAGTACTTC. The V call is TRBV7-8, the J call TRBJ2-7; perhaps D is TRBD1 or TRBD2 (5 bases each). This CDR3 spans 14 amino acids. Germline V gene lookup returns CDR1 SGHVS and CDR2 FQNEAQ. V gave up 5 bases and J gave up 3 bases, with 14 bases separating them.

This clonotype showed up many times. V is TRBV11-2 and J is TRBJ2-7; 9 bases map to TRBD2. This CDR3 region has 15 residues. V lost 0 bases to trimming and J lost 3 bases; unmatched junction nucleotides: 3. Looked up from germline, CDR1 is SGHAT and CDR2 is FQNNGV. The CDR3 region has the DNA TGTGCCAGCAGCTTAGACCTAGCGGGACACTACGAGCAGTACTTC. This encodes CASSLDLAGHYEQYF.

This clonotype is medium-sized within its sample. This chain links TRBV2 with TRBJ2-7; 8 bases are shared with TRBD1. V lost 6 bases, J lost 3 bases, and 1 base stayed unmatched. The CDR3 length is 12 residues. CDR1 is SNHLY, CDR2 FYNNEI, per germline. In nucleotides, the CDR3 is TGTGCCAGCAGAGGACAGGGCTACGAGCAGTACTTC. Amino acids: CASRGQGYEQYF.